This T cell receptor (beta chain) was sequenced during a study of T-cell reconstitution after alpha-beta-depleted transplantation in children. Construction of the TCRbeta library involved unique molecular identifiers. A single record per CDR3 protein comes from TCRdb applying MiXCR to the PCR reads. The profile shows about 230,000 distinct CDR3 sequences, more than 7.5% of them singletons. The germline V gene has CDR1 SNHLY and CDR2 FYNNEI. The CDR3 is 12 residues long. Trimming stripped 2 bases from V and 3 bases from J, with 5 bases between. The source of this sequence is a human donor who donated a stem cell graft to a child with SCID. The sequencing here drew on PBMCs from the stem cell graft donor, taken from the stem cell graft. The chain couples TRBV2 to TRBJ2-7, with no clear D. CDR3 nucleotides: TGTGCCAGCAGTGAATTTATCTACGAGCAGTACTTC. Its protein is CASSEFIYEQYF.